This T cell receptor (beta chain) was obtained from a study of blood T cell repertoires in COVID-19. On the study more broadly: Italy, Spain and the United States were the sources of the convalescent and acute COVID-19 samples. PBMCs, B-cell-depleted T cells, or T cells provided the cDNA or gDNA that made up the material.

Germline loops: CDR1 SGHNT, CDR2 YENEEA. The CDR3 runs to 13 residues. About this clone: One junction end disagrees with the germline gene, perhaps due to a read error.

In the study's own analysis: Using reference gene primer amplification, nucleated cell counts were estimated. The repertoire was sequenced with immunoSEQ multiplex PCR; TCRdb's copy has only in-frame clones and lacks some. V, J and clone size were drawn from that table, and D and trimming were deduced from the DNA. The table has approximately 390,000 clones, nearly 90% seen once; the top ten hold approximately 6.2%. This sequence was found in a young man with active or convalescent COVID-19. The chain couples TRBV11-3 to TRBJ1-1, with D unresolved. What was sequenced was peripheral blood. CDR3 amino acids: CASSIERNTEAFF. The CDR3 coding sequence is TGTGCCAGCAGCATAGAGAGGAACACTGAAGCTTTCTTT. The whole variable domain, remainder taken from reference TRBV11-3 and TRBJ1-1, is EAGVVQSPRYKIIEKKQPVAFWCNPISGHNTLYWYLQNLGQGPELLIRYENEEAVDDSQLPKDRFSAERLKGVDSTLKIQPAELGDSAVYLCASSIERNTEAFFGQGTRLTVV.